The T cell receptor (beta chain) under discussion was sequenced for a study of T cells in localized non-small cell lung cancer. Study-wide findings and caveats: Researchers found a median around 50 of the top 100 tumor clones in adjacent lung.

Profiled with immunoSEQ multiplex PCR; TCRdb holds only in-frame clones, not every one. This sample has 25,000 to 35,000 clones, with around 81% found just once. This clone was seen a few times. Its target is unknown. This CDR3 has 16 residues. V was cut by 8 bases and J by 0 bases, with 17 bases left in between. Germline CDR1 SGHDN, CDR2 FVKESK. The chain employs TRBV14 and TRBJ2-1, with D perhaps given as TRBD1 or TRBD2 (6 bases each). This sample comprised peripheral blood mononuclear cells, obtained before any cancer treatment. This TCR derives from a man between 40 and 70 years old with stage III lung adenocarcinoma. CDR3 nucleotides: TGTGCCAGCGGGCCGGGGGCTCGGAGCTCCTACAATGAGCAGTTCTTC. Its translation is CASGPGARSSYNEQFF.